The text below deals with one T cell receptor (beta chain). Under the authors' procedure: Quantification of nucleated cells was approximated via reference gene primer amplification. Measured with immunoSEQ multiplex PCR; TCRdb has only the in-frame clones, and not every one. The D gene and trimming were derived from the DNA, and the V and J assignments and clone size from that table. The sample lists 140,000 or so clones, about 85% occurring once. This specimen comes from a study of blood T cell repertoires in COVID-19. Study in general: The United States, Italy and Spain provided the acute and convalescent COVID-19 samples. Sources were T cells, B-cell-depleted T cells, or PBMCs; the material itself was cDNA or gDNA.

The CDR3 runs 12 residues. Per the germline V gene, CDR1 is SQVTM and CDR2 is ANQGSEA. The V segment lost 3 bases and the J segment 7 bases; nucleotides outside the gene matches: 4. The rearrangement links TRBV29-1 to TRBJ2-3; TRBD2 matches at 7 bases. Source material: peripheral blood. This sequence originates from a human donor with acute or convalescent COVID-19. The donor label of this sample is uncertain. The CDR3 protein is CSVEASGNTQYF. The CDR3 region has the DNA TGCAGCGTTGAGGCTAGCGGCAATACGCAGTATTTT.